This T cell receptor beta chain was profiled in a study of cytomegalovirus exposure and HLA in healthy donors. Findings and caveats of the study: Common viral pathogens seemed, in a later analysis, to connect with several of the most significant clusters. Later genetic work tied a missense DCLRE1C variant to beta-chain V and J trimming.

The PCR employed 60 Vbeta primers together with 13 Jbeta primers. The data were produced by immunoSEQ multiplex PCR, yet TCRdb's version contains in-frame clones alone and is incomplete. The table has some 150,000 clones, over 75% seen once; the top ten hold 1.5% to 2%. This CDR3 comprises 14 residues. Looked up from germline, CDR1 is MDHEN and CDR2 is SYDVKM. The V gene end was trimmed by 8 bases and the J gene end by 3 bases; junction bases not matched to a gene: 7. Note on this clone: Its antigen remains unidentified.

The chain combines TRBV28 with TRBJ2-1, with TRBD1 matching 7 bases. Material: PBMCs. The origin of this receptor is a woman aged 25-40 years in good health and CMV-seronegative. CDR3 protein: CASVPSGGYNEQFF. The CDR3 DNA reads TGTGCCAGCGTTCCGTCAGGGGGCTACAATGAGCAGTTCTTC. The whole variable domain, filled in from reference TRBV28 and TRBJ2-1, reads DVKVTQSSRYLVKRTGEKVFLECVQDMDHENMFWYRQDPGLGLRLIYFSYDVKMKEKGDIPEGYSVSREKKERFSLILESASTNQTSMYLCASVPSGGYNEQFFGPGTRLTVL.